The T cell receptor beta chain under discussion was sequenced for a study of blood T cell repertoires in COVID-19. Study as a whole: COVID-19 samples, acute and convalescent, were from the United States, Italy and Spain. PBMCs, B-cell-depleted T cells, or T cells provided the cDNA or gDNA that made up the material.

Seattle patients were enrolled during active infection and followed longitudinally. Produced via immunoSEQ multiplex PCR; TCRdb's table is partial and in-frame only. Among approximately 200,000 clones, roughly three quarters were seen once, and the ten largest hold around 6%. The TCR originated in a woman in her thirties or forties with COVID-19, enrolled during active disease. What was sequenced was peripheral blood.

The DNA of the CDR3 is TGTGCCAGCAGCCCCGGACCGGGGGAGACCCAGTACTTC. Amino acids: CASSPGPGETQYF. V and J are TRBV11-3 and TRBJ2-5; TRBD2 is a possible D gene (5 bases). CDR3 length: 13 residues. Germline CDR1 reads SGHNT; CDR2 reads YENEEA. Trimming stripped 5 bases from V and 5 bases from J, with 12 bases between.